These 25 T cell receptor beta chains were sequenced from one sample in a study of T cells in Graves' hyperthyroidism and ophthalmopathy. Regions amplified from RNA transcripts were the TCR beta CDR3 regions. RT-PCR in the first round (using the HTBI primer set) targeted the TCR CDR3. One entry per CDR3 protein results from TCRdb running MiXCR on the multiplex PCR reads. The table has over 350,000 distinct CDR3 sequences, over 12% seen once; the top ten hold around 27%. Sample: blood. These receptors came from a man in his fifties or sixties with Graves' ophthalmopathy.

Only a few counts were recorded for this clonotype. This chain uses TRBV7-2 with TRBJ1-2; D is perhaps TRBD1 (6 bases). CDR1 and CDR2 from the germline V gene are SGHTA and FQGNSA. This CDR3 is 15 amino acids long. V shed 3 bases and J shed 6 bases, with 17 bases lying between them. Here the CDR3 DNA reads TGTGCCAGCAGCTTCGGGGGGGGCCAGACCCATGGCTACACCTTC. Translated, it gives CASSFGGGQTHGYTF.

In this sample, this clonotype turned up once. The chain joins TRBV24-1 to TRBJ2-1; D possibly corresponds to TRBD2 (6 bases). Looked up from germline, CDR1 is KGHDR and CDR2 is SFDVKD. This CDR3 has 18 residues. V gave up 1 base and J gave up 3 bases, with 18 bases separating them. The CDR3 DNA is TGTGCCACCAGTGATTTCGGAGGTGAGGGAGGCCGCTACAATGAGCAGTTCTTC. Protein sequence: CATSDFGGEGGRYNEQFF.

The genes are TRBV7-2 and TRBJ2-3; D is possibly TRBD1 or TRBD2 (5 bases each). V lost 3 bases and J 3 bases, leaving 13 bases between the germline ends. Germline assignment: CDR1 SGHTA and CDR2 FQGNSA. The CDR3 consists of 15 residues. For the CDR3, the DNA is TGTGCCAGCAGCTTCTCGGGACCTTCTACAGATACGCAGTATTTT. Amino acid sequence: CASSFSGPSTDTQYF.

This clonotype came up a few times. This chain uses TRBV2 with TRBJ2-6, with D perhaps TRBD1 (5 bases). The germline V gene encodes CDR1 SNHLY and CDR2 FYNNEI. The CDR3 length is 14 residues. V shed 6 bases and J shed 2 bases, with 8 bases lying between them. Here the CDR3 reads CASRTGPGANVLTF. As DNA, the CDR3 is TGTGCCAGCAGAACAGGCCCTGGGGCCAACGTCCTGACTTTC.

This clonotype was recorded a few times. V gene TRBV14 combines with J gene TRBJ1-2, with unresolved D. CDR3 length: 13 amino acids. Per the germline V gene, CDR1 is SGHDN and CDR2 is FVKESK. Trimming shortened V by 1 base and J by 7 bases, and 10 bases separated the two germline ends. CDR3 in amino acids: CASSQAPTSGYTF. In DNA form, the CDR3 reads TGTGCCAGCAGCCAAGCTCCCACAAGTGGCTACACCTTC.

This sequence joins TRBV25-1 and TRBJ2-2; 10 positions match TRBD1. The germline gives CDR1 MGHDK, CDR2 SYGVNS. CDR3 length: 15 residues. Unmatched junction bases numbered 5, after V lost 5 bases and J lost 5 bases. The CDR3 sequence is CASSSRDRGTGELFF. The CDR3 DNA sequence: TGTGCCAGCAGTAGCCGGGACAGGGGTACCGGGGAGCTGTTTTTT. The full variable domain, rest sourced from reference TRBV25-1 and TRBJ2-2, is EADIYQTPRYLVIGTGKKITLECSQTMGHDKMYWYQQDPGMELHLIHYSYGVNSTEKGDLSSESTVSRIRTEHFPLTLESARPSHTSQYLCASSSRDRGTGELFFGEGSRLTVL.

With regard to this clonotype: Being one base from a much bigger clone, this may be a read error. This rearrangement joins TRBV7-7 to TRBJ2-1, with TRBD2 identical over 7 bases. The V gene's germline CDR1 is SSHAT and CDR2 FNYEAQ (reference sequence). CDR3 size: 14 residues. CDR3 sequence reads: CASSKAGQNDEQFF. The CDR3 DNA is TGTGCTAGCAGCAAAGCGGGGCAAAACGACGAGCAGTTCTTC.

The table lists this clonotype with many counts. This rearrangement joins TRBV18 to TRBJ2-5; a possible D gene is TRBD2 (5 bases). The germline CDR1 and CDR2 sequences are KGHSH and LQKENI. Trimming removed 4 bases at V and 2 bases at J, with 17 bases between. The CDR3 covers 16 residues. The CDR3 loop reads CASSLNFGGTQETQYF. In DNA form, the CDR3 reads TGTGCCAGCTCACTAAACTTCGGAGGAACGCAAGAGACCCAGTACTTC.

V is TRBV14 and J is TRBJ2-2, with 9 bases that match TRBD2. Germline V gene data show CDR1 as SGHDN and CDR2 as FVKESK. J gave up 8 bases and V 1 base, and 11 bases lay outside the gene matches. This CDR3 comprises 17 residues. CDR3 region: CASSQGLWLAGRGELFF. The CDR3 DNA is TGTGCCAGCAGCCAAGGACTTTGGCTAGCGGGACGGGGGGAGCTGTTTTTT.

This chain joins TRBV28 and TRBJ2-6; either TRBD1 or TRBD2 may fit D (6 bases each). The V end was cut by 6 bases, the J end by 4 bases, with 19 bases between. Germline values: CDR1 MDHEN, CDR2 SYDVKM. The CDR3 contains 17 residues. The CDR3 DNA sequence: TGTGCCAGCAGCATGGGGTCCGGGGGCCCAGGGGCCAACGTCCTGACTTTC. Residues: CASSMGSGGPGANVLTF.

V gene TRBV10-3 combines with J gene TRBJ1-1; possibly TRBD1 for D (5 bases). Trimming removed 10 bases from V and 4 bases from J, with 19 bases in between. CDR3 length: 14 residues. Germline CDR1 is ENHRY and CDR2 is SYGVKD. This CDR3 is CATGEPRAGTEAFF. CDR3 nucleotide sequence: TGTGCCACGGGGGAGCCGCGGGCGGGCACTGAAGCTTTCTTT.

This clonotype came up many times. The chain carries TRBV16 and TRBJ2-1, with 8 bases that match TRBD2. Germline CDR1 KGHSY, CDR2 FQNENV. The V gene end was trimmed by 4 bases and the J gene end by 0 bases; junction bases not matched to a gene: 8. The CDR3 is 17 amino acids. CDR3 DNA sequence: TGTGCCAGCAGCCTACTCACGGGGGGGGGCTCCTACAATGAGCAGTTCTTC. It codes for CASSLLTGGGSYNEQFF.

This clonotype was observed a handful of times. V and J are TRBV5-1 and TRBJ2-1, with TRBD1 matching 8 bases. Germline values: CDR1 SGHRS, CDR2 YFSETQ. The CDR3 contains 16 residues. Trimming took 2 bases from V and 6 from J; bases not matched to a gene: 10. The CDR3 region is CASSFLTGALVNEQFF. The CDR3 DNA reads TGCGCCAGCAGCTTTCTGACAGGGGCTTTGGTCAATGAGCAGTTCTTC.

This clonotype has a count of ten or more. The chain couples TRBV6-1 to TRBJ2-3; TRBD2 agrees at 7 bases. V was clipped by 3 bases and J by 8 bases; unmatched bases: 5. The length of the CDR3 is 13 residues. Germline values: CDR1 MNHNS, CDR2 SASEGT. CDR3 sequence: CASSERELATQYF. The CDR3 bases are TGTGCCAGCAGTGAGCGGGAGCTGGCTACGCAGTATTTT.

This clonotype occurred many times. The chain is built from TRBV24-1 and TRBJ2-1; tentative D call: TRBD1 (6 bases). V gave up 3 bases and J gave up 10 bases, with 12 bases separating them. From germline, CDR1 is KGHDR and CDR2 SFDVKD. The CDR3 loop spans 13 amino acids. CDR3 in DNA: TGTGCCACCAGTGATAGGGGGAAGGGGGAGCAGTTCTTC. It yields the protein CATSDRGKGEQFF.

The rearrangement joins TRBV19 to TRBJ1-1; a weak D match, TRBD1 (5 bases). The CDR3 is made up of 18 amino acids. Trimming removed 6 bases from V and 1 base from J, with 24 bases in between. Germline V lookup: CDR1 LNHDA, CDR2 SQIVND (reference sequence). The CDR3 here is CASSTSERGGVANTEAFF. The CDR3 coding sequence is TGTGCCAGTAGCACCTCCGAGAGGGGTGGGGTTGCGAACACTGAAGCTTTCTTT. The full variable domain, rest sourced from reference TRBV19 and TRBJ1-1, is DGGITQSPKYLFRKEGQNVTLSCEQNLNHDAMYWYRQDPGQGLRLIYYSQIVNDFQKGDIAEGYSVSREKKESFPLTVTSAQKNPTAFYLCASSTSERGGVANTEAFFGQGTRLTVV.

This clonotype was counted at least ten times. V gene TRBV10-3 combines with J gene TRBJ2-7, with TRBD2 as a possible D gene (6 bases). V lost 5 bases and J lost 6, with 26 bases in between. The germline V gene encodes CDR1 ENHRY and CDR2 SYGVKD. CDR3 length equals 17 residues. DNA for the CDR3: TGTGCCATCAGTAACCGGGACTCGAACCCCTCGGGCGGCGAGCAGTACTTC. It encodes CAISNRDSNPSGGEQYF.

CDR3 sequence reads: CARSLGQGRDTQYF. The CDR3 DNA sequence: TGCGCCAGGAGCCTGGGGCAGGGGAGAGATACGCAGTATTTT. The chain links TRBV5-1 to TRBJ2-3; possible D gene TRBD1, 6 bases. Trimming stripped 8 bases from V and 5 bases from J, with 18 bases between. Germline CDR1 reads SGHRS; CDR2 reads YFSETQ. The CDR3 totals 14 residues.

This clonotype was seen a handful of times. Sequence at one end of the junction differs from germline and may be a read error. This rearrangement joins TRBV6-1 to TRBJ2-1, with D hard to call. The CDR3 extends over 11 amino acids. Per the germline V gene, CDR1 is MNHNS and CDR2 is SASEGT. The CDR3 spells CASRFYTEQFF. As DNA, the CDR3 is TGTGCCAGCAGGTTCTACACTGAGCAGTTCTTC.

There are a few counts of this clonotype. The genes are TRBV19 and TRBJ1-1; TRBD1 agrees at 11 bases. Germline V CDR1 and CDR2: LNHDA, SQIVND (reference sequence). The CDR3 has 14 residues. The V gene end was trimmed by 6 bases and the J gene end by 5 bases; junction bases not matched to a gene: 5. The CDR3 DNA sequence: TGTGCCAGTAGGCGGACAGGGGGCGGAACTGAAGCTTTCTTT. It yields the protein CASRRTGGGTEAFF.

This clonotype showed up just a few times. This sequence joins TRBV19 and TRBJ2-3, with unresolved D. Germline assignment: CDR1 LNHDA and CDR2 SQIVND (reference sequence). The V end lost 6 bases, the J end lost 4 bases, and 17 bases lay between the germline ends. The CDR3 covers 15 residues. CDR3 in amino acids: CASRETHGTADTQYF. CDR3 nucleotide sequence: TGTGCCAGTAGGGAAACCCACGGCACGGCAGATACGCAGTATTTT.

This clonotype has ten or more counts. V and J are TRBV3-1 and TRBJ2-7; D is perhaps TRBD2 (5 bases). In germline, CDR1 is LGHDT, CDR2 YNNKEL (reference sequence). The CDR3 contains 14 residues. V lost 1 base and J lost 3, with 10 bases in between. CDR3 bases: TGTGCCAGCAGCCAAGGGACGGACTTCTACGAGCAGTACTTC. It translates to CASSQGTDFYEQYF.

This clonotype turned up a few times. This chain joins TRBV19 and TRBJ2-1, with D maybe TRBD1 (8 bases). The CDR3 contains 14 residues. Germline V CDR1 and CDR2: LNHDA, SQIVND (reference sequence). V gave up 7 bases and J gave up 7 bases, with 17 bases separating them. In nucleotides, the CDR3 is TGTGCCAGTAACCCACAGGGGGGGTCGAATGAGCAGTTCTTC. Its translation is CASNPQGGSNEQFF.

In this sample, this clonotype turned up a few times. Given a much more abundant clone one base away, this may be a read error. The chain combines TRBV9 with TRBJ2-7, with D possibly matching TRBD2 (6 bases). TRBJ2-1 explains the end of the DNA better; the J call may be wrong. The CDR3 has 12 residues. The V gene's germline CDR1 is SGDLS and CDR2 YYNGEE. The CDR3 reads CASRDYPYEQFF. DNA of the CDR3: TGTGCCAGCAGGGACTATCCCTACGAGCAGTTCTTC.

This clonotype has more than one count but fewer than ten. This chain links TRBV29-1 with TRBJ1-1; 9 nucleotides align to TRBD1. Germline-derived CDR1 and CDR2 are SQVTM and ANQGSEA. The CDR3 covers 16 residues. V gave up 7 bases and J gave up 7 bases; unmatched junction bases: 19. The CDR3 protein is CSAHWTGVSETDEAFF. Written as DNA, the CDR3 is TGCAGCGCACACTGGACAGGGGTTTCCGAGACAGATGAAGCTTTCTTT.